This TCR beta chain was captured by sequencing in a study of cytomegalovirus exposure and HLA in healthy donors (dated by TCRdb to the late 2010s). Study-wide context: According to an earlier analysis of a few hundred of the donors, some 170 million T cells yielded 120 million or so unique TCR beta sequences and 276 Gb of sequence data. Besides the first cohort of around 700 subjects, a separate validation cohort made up of 95 to 150 different subjects was used. Several DR-DQ haplotypes were treated as single units for association and clustering because of strong linkage in the cohort. A later analysis re-examined previously published TCR beta repertoires from 610 or so donors and added high-resolution HLA genotyping to investigate patterns of TCR occurrence. The number of typed donors differed by locus: about 620-640 for A, B, C, DRB1 and DQB1; 500 to 550 for DQA1; about 600 for DPA1; and some 430 for DPB1. Of the approximately 370 genotyped donors, 81% were placed in the genetic ancestry cluster associated with self-reported Caucasian donors. Among around 400 genotyped donors of the cohort, an average of 235,054 unique TCR beta nucleotide sequences were sequenced per donor, 15% to 20% of them non-productive. To decide whether each TCR beta V gene segment behaved as functional or pseudogenic, an earlier analysis of fewer than 750 of the donors relied on high-throughput TCR beta sequencing. The aim of the study was to test whether cataloging public T cell receptors could identify signatures of past pathogen exposure. HLA typing covered class I and class II loci at four-digit resolution. About 280 gigabases of sequencing data and roughly 81 million unique TCR sequences made up an early release that covered nearly 650 HLA-typed donors. The study combined high-throughput TCR immunosequencing, statistical association of individual TCRs with disease status, and machine learning to predict cytomegalovirus infection status. All discovery cohort repertoires had been generated using a single sequencing platform. Rather than using new phenotypic data, the later analysis identified candidate immune exposures from TCR beta sequences and from how often those sequences occurred across donors. Donor age, sex, ethnicity and CMV serostatus were compiled together with the repertoire data. A later genetic analysis used genome-wide SNP genotypes for about three fifths of the roughly 700 donors, treating that subset as a discovery cohort. The study profiled the T cell repertoires of 550 to 700 subjects by immunosequencing and related them to cytomegalovirus serostatus. Study-wide findings and limitations: A later analysis found that HLA-associated TCR beta chains were more clonally expanded and had lower generation probabilities than equally common non-associated chains. The earlier analysis of fewer than 750 of the donors excluded approximately 17 rarely observed V segments, including chromosome 9 orphons, because counts were too low. According to a later analysis, parvovirus B19, influenza, CMV and Epstein-Barr virus appeared linked to several top co-occurrence clusters. When HLA alleles, especially DR and DQ, strongly co-occurred, TCR associations were difficult to assign to individual alleles. In an earlier analysis of over 550 of the donors, most TCR beta V segments were observed in productive rearrangements about 90% or about 30% of the time, broadly matching IMGT annotations. A later genetic analysis associated a missense DCLRE1C variant with V-gene and J-gene trimming of TCR beta chains, and an independent cohort replicated the association. A further reported finding was that TCR beta sequences accurately predicted the HLA-A and HLA-B alleles for most subjects in the first cohort. Cytomegalovirus status was reported to be diagnosed by the classifier with high specificity and sensitivity in both the original and validation cohorts. The authors suggested that the approach could potentially be extended to other disease states and immunological phenotypes. At a false discovery rate of 0.05, a later analysis linked roughly 17,000 TCR beta sequences to specific HLA alleles. The presence/absence analyses assumed that sequencing depth was roughly uniform across donors, and that assumption may not be true. Because the 87-base-pair reads could not distinguish some IMGT-functional V segments, including TRBV6-2 and TRBV6-3, those segments were excluded. Because HLA typing was missing for some donors at each locus, association tests included only the typed subset. According to a later analysis, TCR association rates differed among HLA loci, with DRB1 alleles showing the most associated TCRs and HLA-C alleles showing the fewest. According to a later genetic analysis, donors in an Asian-associated ancestry cluster had fewer N-insertions in productive TCRs than the approximately 610-donor mean. Correlated functional status among segregating V segments might be attributable to linkage disequilibrium, but an unknown experimental factor could not be ruled out. A cluster of highly shared sequence variants was judged likely to represent a technical artifact of the sequencing pipeline. In vitro tests confirmed that a few of the cytomegalovirus-associated TCR beta chains recognize cytomegalovirus antigens. A later analysis found that most CMV-associated TCR beta chains appeared HLA-restricted, with HLA associations seemingly driven largely by CMV exposure. Only TCR beta chains were sequenced in this cohort, and the absence of alpha or paired-chain data limited detectable features. While some public TCRs were present in many individuals, most TCR sequences turned up only very rarely across donors. A total of 150 to 200 TCR beta chains were listed by the study as associated with cytomegalovirus. CMV serostatus was the only immune exposure information available for the cohort.

The library was built by means of the immunoSEQ multiplex PCR assay. For the multiplex PCR, a mixture combining 60 forward primers for TCR Vbeta segments and 13 reverse primers for TCR Jbeta segments was used. A multiplex PCR assay on genomic DNA amplified the CDR3 region of rearranged TCR beta genes. On the Illumina HiSeq System, the amplified TCR beta libraries were sequenced as 87-base-pair reads. On the authors' methods: Across the 670 or so repertoires, a later analysis counted 75 million to 90 million unique TCR beta chains, approximately 12 million of which were shared by at least two donors. Raw reads were error-corrected and collapsed into unique sequences by a nearest-neighbor algorithm in which closely related sequences were merged to remove PCR and sequencing errors. To assign V, D and J gene segments, CDR3 sequences were aligned to IMGT reference sequences. For a sequence to be retained, a match of at least six nucleotides was required to both a V gene segment and a J gene segment. A rearrangement counted as productive if the CDR3 had no stop codons and remained in frame with V and J, and every other rearrangement counted as non-productive. Following IMGT convention, CDR3 was defined as the stretch from the second conserved V-encoded cysteine up to the conserved J-encoded phenylalanine. In an earlier analysis of more than 550 of the donors, sequences lacking an unambiguous match to a single V gene segment were excluded. In an earlier analysis of several hundred of the donors, V segments were called functional above 56.7% productive rearrangements and were called segregating when the between-donor standard deviation exceeded 5%. A statistical classification framework was developed to diagnose cytomegalovirus status using the catalog of TCR beta chain sequences. A later analysis assigned V and J genes by comparing TCR nucleotide sequences with IMGT/GENE-DB human TR gene sequences. Using the TCRdist pipeline, a later analysis assigned CDR3 sequences along with most-parsimonious VDJ recombination scenarios. In a later analysis, every TCR beta chain was defined by the combination of its CDR3 amino acid sequence and its V-gene family, and reads without a unique V-gene family were dropped. To address suspected cross-contamination and a sequencing artifact, a later analysis removed approximately 600 highly shared, low-generation-probability nucleotide sequences. In a later analysis, a clonal expansion index was calculated for each public chain from normalized within-repertoire ranks of inferred template counts. In a later analysis, generation probabilities were computed using a VDJ recombination model fitted to out-of-frame rearrangements, and the results were checked against IGoR. A later analysis scored TCR-TCR, TCR-HLA and TCR-CMV co-occurrence with hypergeometric tests, applying a repertoire-size bias correction to TCR pairs. A later analysis estimated false discovery rates by permuting HLA or CMV assignments 20 times. In a later analysis, co-occurring TCRs were grouped using DBSCAN, with TCRdist sequence similarity added in when clustering inside HLA-allele-positive subsets. Repertoires with fewer than 30,000 or more than 120,000 public chains were left out of co-occurrence clustering, as were roughly five repertoires with anomalous nucleotide sharing. Held by TCRdb, this immuneACCESS table contains in-frame sequences only and omits some clones. Under half of the omission traces to an unresolved V gene where checked; the cause of the rest is unknown. That table furnishes V, J and clone size, whereas the DNA furnished D and trimming. For this sample the table gives about 140,000 clones, of which 65% to 80% were detected only once. The ten largest clones capture about 10% of the sample.

The cohort comprised 670 or so healthy bone marrow donors. At the time of sampling, every cohort member was nominally healthy, though immune exposures that went unrecorded were likely present. The donor was CMV seropositive and was included in the group of approximately 310 seropositive cohort members. Each donor provided a peripheral blood sample, and peripheral blood mononuclear cells were used for TCR beta sequencing. The Qiagen DNeasy Blood Extraction Kit was used to extract genomic DNA from the blood cell samples. Turning to this clone: The antigen it binds to is not known. One base away there is no much larger clone; base qualities are not given.

From the cysteine through the phenylalanine, the CDR3 covers 18 amino acids. Just the 54-base CDR3 DNA is kept, in frame starting at base 1. Trimming accounts for 10 bases at V and 1 base at J, while the number of junction bases matched to no gene is 19. According to the germline V gene (reference sequence), CDR1 reads LNHDA and CDR2 reads SQIVND. The TCR comes from a woman aged 50 to 60 in good health and CMV-seropositive. Specimen: PBMCs. The chain is made from TRBV19 and TRBJ2-7, with 10 bases aligning to TRBD1. CDR3 region: CATKGRGQGSIPSYEQYF. In nucleotide form, the sequence is TGTGCCACCAAGGGCAGGGGACAGGGGTCCATCCCGTCCTACGAGCAGTACTTC.